This TCR beta chain appears in the sequencing data of a study of cytomegalovirus exposure and HLA in healthy donors. Study in general: Earlier, roughly 120 million unique TCR beta sequences were recovered from about 170 million T cells by an analysis. Out of 398 genotyped donors, 81% belonged to the Caucasian-associated ancestry cluster. Points from the study as a whole: The majority of CMV-associated TCR beta chains were reported as apparently HLA-restricted in a later analysis. Over 150 TCR beta chains were listed as cytomegalovirus-associated.

On this clone: The target antigen is unknown.

The PCR contained 60 Vbeta and 13 Jbeta primers. Generated by immunoSEQ multiplex PCR, the TCRdb table keeps only in-frame clones and is missing some. This repertoire shows about 130,000 clones, 55% to 75% found once; its top ten account for about 1.5%. Germline CDR1 is SGHRS and CDR2 is YFSETQ. V trimming: 3 bases; J trimming: 2 bases; junction bases outside the gene matches: 6. CDR3 length: 15 amino acids. The TCR originated in a young man in good health and CMV-seropositive. The chain couples TRBV5-1 to TRBJ2-3, with 7 bases aligning to TRBD1. The material sequenced was PBMCs. The CDR3 DNA reads as TGCGCCAGCAGCTCGACGGGACAGTCCACAGATACGCAGTATTTT. Translated, it gives CASSSTGQSTDTQYF.